This T cell receptor (beta chain) was observed in a study of control samples from healthy donors and cancer patients. Per the germline V gene, CDR1 is MDHEN and CDR2 is SYDVKM. The CDR3 loop spans 12 amino acids. The V end lost 3 bases, the J end lost 4 bases, and 4 bases lay between the germline ends. In its sample, this clone was seen once. Repertoires were generated with immunoSEQ multiplex PCR, while TCRdb's copy carries only in-frame clones and drops some. The table includes some 120,000 clones, 90% detected once. The chain recombines TRBV28 with TRBJ1-5; D unresolved. This receptor was obtained from a man younger than 30 in good health. Sequencing input: blood. The CDR3 DNA is TGTGCCAGCAGTTTCCGGAATCAGCCCCAGCATTTT. Translated, it gives CASSFRNQPQHF.